What follows are 21 T cell receptor beta chains derived from one specimen sequenced in a study of cytomegalovirus exposure and HLA in healthy donors. 13 Jbeta primers and 60 Vbeta primers were used for the PCR. Produced via immunoSEQ multiplex PCR; TCRdb's table is partial and in-frame only. The table includes about 160,000 clones, around 63% detected once. Sequencing used PBMCs. These receptors all come from a woman younger than 35 in good health and CMV-seropositive.

V usage is TRBV4-2 and J usage is TRBJ2-3; TRBD2 agrees at 10 bases. Unmatched junction bases numbered 8, after V lost 1 base and J lost 4 bases. Germline CDR1 LGHNA, CDR2 YNFKEQ. The CDR3 extends over 17 amino acids. The DNA for the CDR3 is TGTGCCAGCAGCCAAGTACCCGGGCTAGCGGGGGCAGATACGCAGTATTTT. It translates to CASSQVPGLAGADTQYF.

This clone was seen a handful of times. This sequence joins TRBV21-1 and TRBJ1-4. TRBV21-1 is annotated as a pseudogene. The CDR3 contains 15 residues. This chain's CDR3 is CASSMRGKSNEKLFF. Written as DNA, the CDR3 is TGTGCCAGCAGCATGCGGGGGAAGAGTAATGAAAAACTGTTTTTT.

The V and J genes are TRBV6-5 and TRBJ1-2; D is possibly TRBD1 (6 bases). The CDR3 contains 15 residues. V was shortened by 4 bases and J by 0 bases, with 12 bases between the two germline ends. CDR1 and CDR2 from the germline V gene are MNHEY and SVGAGI. CDR3 residues: CASSFQGKANYGYTF. In DNA, the CDR3 is TGTGCCAGCAGTTTTCAGGGGAAAGCTAACTATGGCTACACCTTC.

The rearrangement joins TRBV6-6 to TRBJ2-1; 7 bases match TRBD1. V gave up 5 bases and J gave up 7 bases; unmatched junction bases: 8. From germline, CDR1 is MNHNY and CDR2 SVGAGI (reference sequence). The CDR3 runs 14 residues. The CDR3 region has the DNA TGTGCCAGCAGTAGACAGGGTGAGAGGAATGAGCAGTTCTTC. This encodes CASSRQGERNEQFF.

The rearrangement links TRBV2 to TRBJ1-2, with a weak D call TRBD1 (5 bases). V gave up 4 bases and J gave up 4 bases, with 13 bases separating them. The germline V gene encodes CDR1 SNHLY and CDR2 FYNNEI. The CDR3 spans 14 residues. Written as DNA, the CDR3 is TGTGCCAGCAGTGTAGGGCAGGGAATCTATGGCTACACCTTC. Protein: CASSVGQGIYGYTF. The full variable domain, with the rest looked up from reference TRBV2 and TRBJ1-2, is EPEVTQTPSHQVTQMGQEVILRCVPISNHLYFYWYRQILGQKVEFLVSFYNNEISEKSEIFDDQFSVERPDGSNFTLKIRSTKLEDSAMYFCASSVGQGIYGYTFGSGTRLTVV.

The J gene is TRBJ1-2, the V gene TRBV19; 7 bases are shared with TRBD1. The CDR3 consists of 13 residues. CDR1 and CDR2 (germline): LNHDA, SQIVND (reference sequence). After removal of 6 bases from V and 3 bases from J, the junction contained 4 bases not matched to a gene. The CDR3 region has the DNA TGTGCCAGTAGAGGGACAGTCGACTATGGCTACACCTTC. Its protein is CASRGTVDYGYTF.

The chain joins TRBV5-4 to TRBJ1-5; no clear D. The CDR3 runs 14 residues. The germline gives CDR1 SGHNT, CDR2 YYREEE (reference sequence). Trimming took 4 bases from V and 5 from J, leaving 13 bases between them. DNA for the CDR3: TGTGCCAGCAGCGGCGGGTTAGGGCATCAGCCCCAGCATTTT. Translation: CASSGGLGHQPQHF. The whole variable domain, filled in from reference TRBV5-4 and TRBJ1-5, reads ETGVTQSPTHLIKTRGQQVTLRCSSQSGHNTVSWYQQALGQGPQFIFQYYREEENGRGNFPPRFSGLQFPNYSSELNVNALELDDSALYLCASSGGLGHQPQHFGDGTRLSIL.

This sequence joins TRBV15 and TRBJ2-1; the match to TRBD2 covers 13 bases. Germline-derived CDR1 and CDR2 are LNHNV and YYDKDF (reference sequence). This CDR3 is 16 amino acids long. Trimming took 5 bases from V and 2 from J; bases not matched to a gene: 3. The CDR3 sequence: CATSRTSGGPYNEQFF. As DNA, the CDR3 is TGTGCCACCAGCCGGACTAGCGGGGGTCCCTACAATGAGCAGTTCTTC.

Only a few counts were recorded for this clone. The gene calls are TRBV19 and TRBJ2-7, with 11 bases matching TRBD2. Germline assignment: CDR1 LNHDA and CDR2 SQIVND (reference sequence). The CDR3 sequence is 16 residues long. V gave up 5 bases and J gave up 1 base; unmatched junction bases: 7. The CDR3 DNA is TGTGCCAGTAGTTCCAGGGGACTAGCGGATTCCTACGAGCAGTACTTC. It translates to CASSSRGLADSYEQYF.

The chain recombines TRBV28 with TRBJ2-5; no clear D gene. V lost 5 bases and J 4 bases, leaving 11 bases between the germline ends. The CDR3 loop spans 13 amino acids. The germline V gene has CDR1 MDHEN and CDR2 SYDVKM. CDR3 bases: TGTGCCAGCAGTGAGCCCGCTCGAGAGACCCAGTACTTC. Encoded protein: CASSEPARETQYF.

The CDR3: CASSTGNTEAFF. The CDR3 region has the DNA TGTGCCAGCAGCACTGGTAACACTGAAGCTTTCTTT. This rearrangement joins TRBV7-2 to TRBJ1-1; D ambiguous. The CDR3 spans 12 residues. V lost 5 bases to trimming and J lost 2 bases, with 6 bases between them. Germline V CDR1 and CDR2: SGHTA, FQGNSA.

The sample holds a few counts of this clone. The chain combines TRBV5-1 with TRBJ2-3, with TRBD2 as a possible D gene (6 bases). Germline CDR1 SGHRS, CDR2 YFSETQ. The CDR3 runs to 16 residues. V was cut by 4 bases and J by 2 bases, with 17 bases left in between. The CDR3 is CASSPRDSRNTDTQYF. CDR3 coding DNA: TGCGCCAGCAGCCCGAGGGACTCAAGGAACACAGATACGCAGTATTTT.

The rearrangement joins TRBV6-1 to TRBJ1-1; D uncertain. CDR3 size: 13 residues. Trimming cost V 4 bases and J 13 bases, with 19 bases left between them. Germline V lookup: CDR1 MNHNS, CDR2 SASEGT. The DNA of the CDR3 is TGTGCCAGCAGTGCCCCAGGTCCACCTGTGGGTTTCTTT. This encodes CASSAPGPPVGFF.

This chain's CDR3 is CASSRGSGPLNEQFF. DNA of the CDR3: TGTGCCAGCAGTCGCGGGAGTGGGCCCTTAAATGAGCAGTTCTTC. This chain connects TRBV7-6 to TRBJ2-1; 7 bases align to TRBD2. The V gene end was trimmed by 6 bases and the J gene end by 7 bases; junction bases not matched to a gene: 12. CDR1 is SGHVS, CDR2 FNYEAQ, per germline. There are 15 residues in the CDR3.

The chain uses TRBV7-9 and TRBJ2-3, with D maybe TRBD1 (6 bases). Per germline, CDR1 SEHNR and CDR2 FQNEAQ (reference sequence). The CDR3 spans 15 residues. The V end was cut by 5 bases, the J end by 3 bases, with 15 bases between. This CDR3 reads CASSNRAPATDTQYF. The CDR3 region has the DNA TGTGCCAGCAGCAACAGGGCCCCTGCGACAGATACGCAGTATTTT.

A single count supports this clone. The rearrangement uses TRBV28 and TRBJ1-2; possible D gene TRBD1, 6 bases. The CDR3 spans 15 residues. Trimming shortened V by 3 bases and J by 4 bases, and 15 bases separated the two germline ends. The V gene's germline CDR1 is MDHEN and CDR2 SYDVKM. The CDR3 DNA is TGTGCCAGCAGTTTTAGGGGGGGCCGGGGCTATGGCTACACCTTC. Amino acids: CASSFRGGRGYGYTF.

The rearrangement joins TRBV12-5 to TRBJ2-7; possibly TRBD2 for D (5 bases). The CDR3 spans 16 residues. The V gene lost 1 base and the J gene lost 5 bases, with 18 bases spanning the gap. Germline CDR1 is LGHNT and CDR2 is FRNRAP. The CDR3 DNA follows: TGTGCTAGTGGTTTGGACCCGGCGGGTGAGCCCCACGAGCAGTACTTC. This sequence encodes CASGLDPAGEPHEQYF. The full variable domain, rest sourced from reference TRBV12-5 and TRBJ2-7, is DARVTQTPRHKVTEMGQEVTMRCQPILGHNTVFWYRQTMMQGLELLAYFRNRAPLDDSGMPKDRFSAEMPDATLATLKIQPSEPRDSAVYFCASGLDPAGEPHEQYFGPGTRLTVT.

The V call is TRBV28, the J call TRBJ2-5, with TRBD1 as a possible D gene (6 bases). This CDR3 region has 13 residues. The V gene lost 6 bases and the J gene lost 2 bases, with 10 bases spanning the gap. The germline V gene has CDR1 MDHEN and CDR2 SYDVKM. The CDR3 DNA is TGTGCCAGCAGCCCAGGACAGCAAGAGACCCAGTACTTC. It codes for CASSPGQQETQYF.

This chain links TRBV11-2 with TRBJ2-2; D is unresolved. CDR1 and CDR2 (germline): SGHAT, FQNNGV. The CDR3 is made up of 16 amino acids. Trimming took off 6 bases at V and 1 base at J, with 15 bases between the two ends. CDR3 loop: CASRFGRLRNTGELFF. CDR3 coding DNA: TGTGCCAGCAGATTTGGTCGACTCCGGAACACCGGGGAGCTGTTTTTT.

This clone was detected only a few times. The V gene is TRBV19, the J gene TRBJ2-7; unclear D gene. The germline gives CDR1 LNHDA, CDR2 SQIVND (reference sequence). The CDR3 contains 15 residues. V was trimmed by 3 bases and J by 6 bases, leaving 18 bases between them. The CDR3 spells CASSIDHRNDGEQYF. CDR3 DNA sequence: TGTGCCAGTAGTATTGATCACAGAAACGATGGCGAGCAGTACTTC.

This clone was found once. The V call is TRBV5-6, the J call TRBJ2-1; 10 nucleotides align to TRBD2. In germline, CDR1 is SGHDT, CDR2 YYEEEE. V trimming: 1 base; J trimming: 4 bases; junction bases outside the gene matches: 5. The CDR3 is 16 amino acids. In DNA form, the CDR3 reads TGTGCCAGCAGCTTGTCTCCAGCGGGAGGGTACAATGAGCAGTTCTTC. Translation gives CASSLSPAGGYNEQFF.